The entry below gives a single T cell receptor (beta chain) sequence along with its context. Its target is not known. The entry originates in a study of OX40 agonist ivuxolimab in advanced cancers. Looking at the study overall: Treatment received earlier with anti-PD-1, anti-PD-L1 or anti-CTLA-4 agents was allowed, and around 40% had some. General study results and limits: The mean number of expanded clones was higher in CD8+ T cells than in CD4+.

Clones were sequenced by immunoSEQ multiplex PCR, and TCRdb holds only the in-frame ones, with some missing. The sample shows around 74,000 clones, roughly 87% of them seen only once. Blood sampling was done at baseline, cycle 4 day 1, and cycle 7 day 1. This CDR3 region has 16 residues. Germline V gene lookup returns CDR1 SGHRS and CDR2 YFSETQ. The ends lost 0 bases at V and 2 bases at J; junction bases unmatched: 4. The chain carries TRBV5-1 and TRBJ2-1; 8 bases are shared with TRBD2. The sequencing here drew on CD4+ or CD8+ T cells sorted from blood, taken in a trial of the OX40 agonist ivuxolimab. The receptor was derived from an adult with an advanced solid tumor such as melanoma, head and neck, liver or kidney cancer. The CDR3 DNA reads as TGCGCCAGCAGCTTGGGGGGGACTAGTCCCTACAATGAGCAGTTCTTC. Its translation: CASSLGGTSPYNEQFF.